This T cell receptor beta chain was observed in a study of OX40 agonist ivuxolimab in advanced cancers. Study context: The patients received ivuxolimab by intravenous route every 2 weeks at 0.01 to 10 mg/kg. With a range of roughly 20 to 85, age averaged 60 years, and about 80% were male.

The protocol was immunoSEQ multiplex PCR, while the TCRdb copy is restricted to in-frame clones and leaves out a portion. The sample contains 9,500 to 13,000 clones, over 80% of which appear only once. Study findings and constraints: Expansion of clones was among the lowest in partial responders at 0.1-3.0 mg/kg.

A note on this clone: The target antigen is unknown.

Cycle 7 day 1, cycle 4 day 1, and baseline were the timepoints at which blood was sampled. The sequence was obtained from an adult with an advanced solid tumor such as melanoma, head and neck, liver or kidney cancer. Sequenced here: CD4+ or CD8+ T cells sorted from blood, sampled in a trial of the OX40 agonist ivuxolimab.

CDR3 residues: CASSVGRWGETQYF. CDR3 DNA sequence: TGTGCCAGCAGTGTGGGACGGTGGGGAGAGACCCAGTACTTC. This chain joins TRBV27 and TRBJ2-5; D is tentatively TRBD1 or TRBD2 (5 bases each). The CDR3 spans 14 residues. V lost 5 bases, J lost 4 bases, and 14 bases lay in between. Germline values: CDR1 MNHEY, CDR2 SMNVEV (reference sequence).